This is a list of T cell receptor beta chains from one sample in a study. TCRdb reprocessed the reads via MiXCR and lists one record per CDR3 protein. The sample has nearly 15,000 distinct CDR3 sequences; about 38% are singletons. Sequenced material: blood. The receptors originated from a human donor. Both conserved end residues are part of each CDR3. D genes are given only for firm matches. Part of the rows lack a size; the others show once, few, many or a class for expanded clones.

v_gene	j_gene	d_gene	abundance	CDR3aa	CDR3nt
TRBV4-2	TRBJ1-1	TRBD1	medium-sized	CASSQVGQLNTEAFF	TGTGCCAGCAGCCAAGTGGGACAGTTGAACACTGAAGCTTTCTTT
TRBV14	TRBJ2-7	.	medium-sized	CASSQFNSSSYEQYF	TGTGCCAGCAGCCAATTTAACTCGAGCTCCTACGAGCAGTACTTC
TRBV7-2	TRBJ1-1	TRBD1	few	CASSQRQGEGNTEAFF	TGTGCCAGCAGCCAAAGACAGGGAGAGGGGAACACTGAAGCTTTCTTT
TRBV29-1	TRBJ2-1	TRBD2	.	CSLGLAVYNEQFF	TGCAGCTTAGGTCTAGCGGTCTACAATGAGCAGTTCTTC
TRBV6-6	TRBJ1-3	.	.	CASSLLSGQRGSGNTIYF	TGTGCCAGCAGTCTTTTATCGGGACAAAGAGGGTCTGGAAACACCATATATTTT
TRBV4-3	TRBJ2-3	TRBD1	medium-sized	CASSQVLRRGPDTQYF	TGCGCCAGCAGCCAAGTCCTCCGCAGGGGGCCAGATACGCAGTATTTT
TRBV4-3	TRBJ1-3	.	medium-sized	CASSQVRAGNTIYF	TGCGCCAGCAGCCAAGTAAGAGCTGGAAACACCATATATTTT
TRBV4-2	TRBJ2-2	.	.	CASSSGTGTGELFF	TGTGCCAGCAGTTCCGGTACGGGCACCGGGGAGCTGTTTTTT
TRBV18	TRBJ1-1	.	.	CASSPPRGTWNTEAFF	TGTGCCAGCTCACCACCACGCGGGACCTGGAACACTGAAGCTTTCTTT
TRBV20-1	TRBJ2-1	.	medium-sized	CSASKLGSSYNEQFF	TGCAGTGCTAGTAAATTAGGGAGCTCCTACAATGAGCAGTTCTTC
TRBV29-1	TRBJ2-7	.	many	CSVEQRAGFGSYEQYF	TGCAGCGTAGAGCAGCGAGCGGGTTTCGGCTCCTACGAGCAGTACTTC
TRBV4-2	TRBJ1-5	TRBD1	.	CASSQGQGSNRPQHF	TGTGCCAGCAGCCAGGGACAGGGGAGCAATCGGCCCCAGCATTTT
TRBV30	TRBJ2-7	.	.	CAWTPDNYEQYF	TGTGCCTGGACGCCCGACAACTACGAGCAGTACTTC
TRBV29-1	TRBJ1-2	.	.	CSVWDDGYTF	TGCAGCGTGTGGGACGATGGCTACACCTTC
TRBV20-1	TRBJ2-7	.	many	CSARDGSGSYEQYF	TGCAGTGCTAGAGATGGAAGCGGTTCCTACGAGCAGTACTTC
TRBV14	TRBJ2-1	.	many	CASSQAQTQFF	TGTGCCAGCAGCCAAGCCCAAACCCAGTTCTTC
TRBV14	TRBJ1-1	.	many	CASSRERQGDTEAFF	TGTGCCAGCAGCCGAGAAAGGCAGGGCGACACTGAAGCTTTCTTT
TRBV29-1	TRBJ2-1	.	.	CSVVGGLALNEQFF	TGCAGCGTTGTCGGGGGTCTAGCGCTCAATGAGCAGTTCTTC
TRBV20-1	TRBJ1-5	TRBD1	.	CSATDRNRNQPQHF	TGCAGTGCTACGGACAGGAACCGCAATCAGCCCCAGCATTTT
TRBV29-1	TRBJ2-1	.	many	CSVIPSGAEQFF	TGCAGCGTCATCCCTTCAGGCGCCGAGCAGTTCTTC
TRBV4-1	TRBJ2-4	TRBD2	.	CASSQDRSGMLADIQYF	TGCGCCAGCAGCCAAGATCGAAGCGGGATGCTGGCGGACATTCAGTACTTC
TRBV7-6	TRBJ1-2	.	.	CASSLAFRGRNYGYTF	TGTGCCAGCAGCTTAGCGTTCCGCGGGAGGAACTATGGCTACACCTTC
TRBV5-1	TRBJ2-7	.	.	CASGLSAGTYYEQYF	TGCGCCAGCGGCTTGTCTGCGGGTACCTACTACGAGCAGTACTTC
TRBV4-1	TRBJ1-2	TRBD1	.	CASSQDNGQDYGYTF	TGCGCCAGCAGCCAAGATAACGGACAGGACTATGGCTACACCTTC
TRBV4-2	TRBJ1-5	.	many	CASSQAAAGNQPQHF	TGTGCCAGCAGCCAGGCGGCAGCGGGCAATCAGCCCCAGCATTTT
TRBV30	TRBJ2-3	.	.	CAWGGTPYNEQYF	TGTGCCTGGGGCGGGACCCCCTACAATGAGCAGTATTTT
TRBV29-1	TRBJ2-1	TRBD2	.	CSVMGLAVRGAYNEQFF	TGCAGCGTGATGGGACTAGCGGTTCGGGGAGCCTACAATGAGCAGTTCTTC
TRBV6-5	TRBJ2-7	.	.	CASSRGTYEQYF	TGTGCCAGCAGTCGGGGGACCTACGAGCAGTACTTC
TRBV4-3	TRBJ2-2	TRBD1	.	CASSQEGGQGPTGELFF	TGCGCCAGCAGCCAAGAGGGGGGACAGGGGCCAACCGGGGAGCTGTTTTTT
TRBV27	TRBJ2-3	.	.	CASSLQETVETQYF	TGTGCCAGCAGTTTACAGGAGACGGTAGAGACCCAGTATTTT
TRBV4-3	TRBJ2-1	.	many	CASSHTSTNNEQFF	TGCGCCAGCAGCCATACCTCGACCAACAATGAGCAGTTCTTC
TRBV30	TRBJ2-4	TRBD2	many	CAFATGGVFIQYF	TGTGCCTTCGCTACGGGGGGGGTTTTCATTCAGTACTTC
TRBV20-1	TRBJ1-5	.	many	CSASEFQPQHF	TGCAGTGCTAGCGAGTTTCAGCCCCAGCATTTT